One and the same sample provided the 20 T cell receptor beta chains below, sequenced in a study of shared clonotypes between healthy human individuals. Only in-frame clones appear in the TCRdb table, and some are missing; sequencing was by immunoSEQ multiplex PCR. The table records approximately 2,000,000 clones, about 93% of them present only once. CD45RO-negative CD8 cells positively selected for CCR7 made up the naive population, which excluded terminally differentiated effector memory CD45RA+ cells. The specimen sequenced was naive CD8+ T cells from PBMCs. The receptors shown here come from a man between 18 and 29 years old in good health. Some clones in this sample may be carry-over from other donors' samples.

V and J are TRBV4-1 and TRBJ2-7; D is possibly TRBD1 (8 bases). CDR3 length: 16 amino acids. CDR1 and CDR2 from the germline V gene are MGHRA and YSYEKL. The V end was cut by 3 bases, the J end by 5 bases, with 20 bases between. DNA of the CDR3: TGCGCCAGCAGCCACGGACAGGGACTACTCATCCACGAGCAGTACTTC. Its protein product is CASSHGQGLLIHEQYF.

The J gene is TRBJ1-3, the V gene TRBV10-3; perhaps TRBD1 as D (5 bases). V gave up 10 bases and J gave up 5 bases, with 12 bases separating them. Per germline, CDR1 ENHRY and CDR2 SYGVKD. The CDR3 has 12 residues. In DNA, the CDR3 is TGTGCCACCTATGGACAACGAAACACCATATATTTT. The encoded protein is CATYGQRNTIYF.

The rearrangement joins TRBV10-1 to TRBJ2-7; D possibly corresponds to TRBD1 (6 bases). CDR3 length: 16 residues. The V and J ends lost 6 bases and 5 bases respectively, with 23 bases between them. CDR1 WNHNN and CDR2 SYGVQD come from the germline V gene (reference sequence). The CDR3 DNA reads TGCGCCAGCAGCCTAAGGACAGCTCCATCCCTCCACGAGCAGTACTTC. This translates into CASSLRTAPSLHEQYF.

V gene TRBV25-1 combines with J gene TRBJ2-2; 9 positions agree with TRBD2. J lost 5 bases, V lost 4 bases, and 5 bases had no gene match. The germline V gene encodes CDR1 MGHDK and CDR2 SYGVNS. The length of the CDR3 is 15 residues. DNA for the CDR3: TGTGCCAGCAGTGGAGGGACTAGCATAACCGGGGAGCTGTTTTTT. Its protein is CASSGGTSITGELFF.

This clone appeared a single time. The chain employs TRBV2 and TRBJ1-2; 10 positions match TRBD1. The CDR3 has 15 amino acids. The trim removed 1 base at V and 7 bases at J, leaving 6 bases unmatched. Looked up from germline, CDR1 is SNHLY and CDR2 is FYNNEI. DNA of the CDR3: TGTGCCAGCAGTGAAGTTGGACAGGGGGAGAGTGGCTACACCTTC. Translation: CASSEVGQGESGYTF.

V gene TRBV9 combines with J gene TRBJ2-5, with TRBD1 identical over 9 bases. This CDR3 comprises 15 residues. V was pared by 4 bases and J by 0 bases, with 4 bases of the junction left unmatched. CDR1 is SGDLS and CDR2 is YYNGEE in the germline V gene. The CDR3 DNA reads as TGTGCCAGCAGCTCCCGACAGGGGGACCAAGAGACCCAGTACTTC. Translating gives CASSSRQGDQETQYF.

Turning to this clone: The sample carries other DNA sequences with the same CDR3. CDR3 in amino acids: CASSPDQETQYF. As DNA, the CDR3 is TGTGCCAGCAGCCCGGACCAAGAGACCCAGTACTTC. This chain links TRBV9 with TRBJ2-5; D remains unclear. V shed 4 bases and J shed 0 bases, with 4 bases lying between them. The CDR3 is made up of 12 amino acids. Germline loops: CDR1 SGDLS, CDR2 YYNGEE.

V is TRBV2 and J is TRBJ2-1, with D perhaps TRBD2 (6 bases). The V gene lost 0 bases and the J gene lost 5 bases, with 11 bases spanning the gap. CDR1 is SNHLY, CDR2 FYNNEI, per germline. This CDR3 has 15 residues. For the CDR3, the DNA is TGTGCCAGCAGTGAAGCGGGGGGTCTGGACAATGAGCAGTTCTTC. Its translation is CASSEAGGLDNEQFF.

V and J are TRBV9 and TRBJ1-1, with D possibly TRBD1 on 5 matching bases. Deletions cut 0 bases from V and 3 bases from J, with 15 bases between. This CDR3 is built from 16 residues. Germline loops: CDR1 SGDLS, CDR2 YYNGEE. The chain's CDR3 is CASSVASTRVDTEAFF. CDR3 bases: TGTGCCAGCAGCGTAGCTTCAACCAGGGTGGACACTGAAGCTTTCTTT.

This sequence joins TRBV11-3 and TRBJ2-3, with 9 bases fitting TRBD1. This CDR3 is built from 16 residues. Per germline, CDR1 SGHNT and CDR2 YENEEA. Losses at the gene ends were 1 base for V and 2 bases for J; bases not matched to a gene: 4. As DNA, the CDR3 is TGTGCCAGCAGCTTAGGGGGACAGGGCTACACAGATACGCAGTATTTT. This encodes CASSLGGQGYTDTQYF.

The J gene is TRBJ2-3, the V gene TRBV29-1, with D perhaps matching TRBD1 or TRBD2 (9 bases each). Germline V gene data show CDR1 as SQVTM and CDR2 as ANQGSEA. V was shortened by 3 bases and J by 0 bases, with 28 bases between the two germline ends. The CDR3 totals 20 residues. The CDR3 is CSVETTGGLLAGLSTDTQYF. The CDR3 DNA reads TGCAGCGTTGAGACGACAGGGGGGTTACTAGCGGGCCTTAGCACAGATACGCAGTATTTT.

The chain joins TRBV5-1 to TRBJ2-5, with 10 bases that match TRBD1. CDR1 SGHRS and CDR2 YFSETQ come from the germline V gene. This CDR3 has 16 residues. Trimming cost V 2 bases and J 5 bases; bases outside gene matches: 9. The CDR3 region is CASSLTTGGFLETQYF. The CDR3 DNA follows: TGCGCCAGCAGCTTAACGACAGGGGGCTTTTTGGAGACCCAGTACTTC.

The CDR3 DNA follows: TGTGCCAGCAGTCCGGGACTAGCGGGAGGTGAGGGATCCTACGAGCAGTACTTC. This encodes CASSPGLAGGEGSYEQYF. V gene TRBV28 combines with J gene TRBJ2-7; TRBD2 aligns across 15 bases. Germline loops: CDR1 MDHEN, CDR2 SYDVKM. V gave up 5 bases and J gave up 1 base; unmatched junction bases: 9. CDR3 size: 18 residues. Combining the CDR3 with reference TRBV28 and TRBJ2-7 gives the whole variable domain DVKVTQSSRYLVKRTGEKVFLECVQDMDHENMFWYRQDPGLGLRLIYFSYDVKMKEKGDIPEGYSVSREKKERFSLILESASTNQTSMYLCASSPGLAGGEGSYEQYFGPGTRLTVT.

The chain is built from TRBV27 and TRBJ2-1; 8 bases agree with TRBD1. Losses at the gene ends were 6 bases for V and 4 bases for J; bases not matched to a gene: 5. There are 14 residues in the CDR3. From germline, CDR1 is MNHEY and CDR2 SMNVEV (reference sequence). Here the CDR3 DNA reads TGTGCCAGCAGCCACCAGGGGGCATACAATGAGCAGTTCTTC. It is translated as CASSHQGAYNEQFF.

The J gene is TRBJ1-2, the V gene TRBV7-9; tentatively, D is TRBD1 (5 bases). This CDR3 has 14 residues. V was trimmed by 4 bases and J by 2 bases, leaving 11 bases between them. Germline V gene data show CDR1 as SEHNR and CDR2 as FQNEAQ (reference sequence). In DNA, the CDR3 is TGTGCCAGCAGCTACCCGGCAGGGAACTATGGCTACACCTTC. Translation: CASSYPAGNYGYTF.

The V gene is TRBV27, the J gene TRBJ2-3, with a possible D match to TRBD2 (6 bases). Trimming cost V 0 bases and J 3 bases, with 16 bases left between them. CDR1 and CDR2 (germline): MNHEY, SMNVEV (reference sequence). This CDR3 has 17 amino acids. The CDR3 sequence is CASSLSAQGTWTDTQYF. DNA of the CDR3: TGTGCCAGCAGTTTATCGGCCCAAGGGACTTGGACAGATACGCAGTATTTT.

The gene calls are TRBV11-2 and TRBJ2-7; no definite D call. Germline V gives CDR1 SGHAT, CDR2 FQNNGV. V was clipped by 1 base and J by 6 bases, with 10 bases between them. CDR3 length equals 13 residues. The CDR3 protein is CASSLGSSSEQYF. CDR3 nucleotide sequence: TGTGCCAGCAGCTTAGGGAGTAGTAGCGAGCAGTACTTC.

J is TRBJ2-2 and V is TRBV9; TRBD2 aligns across 11 bases. The CDR3 is 16 residues long. Germline trimming cut 4 bases from V and 3 bases from J; bases unmatched to any gene: 5. From germline, CDR1 is SGDLS and CDR2 YYNGEE. CDR3 loop: CASSQPSGRYTGELFF. The CDR3 DNA reads TGTGCCAGCAGCCAGCCTAGCGGGAGGTACACCGGGGAGCTGTTTTTT.

The V gene is TRBV27, the J gene TRBJ2-1; D remains unclear. Trimming shortened V by 2 bases and J by 13 bases, and 15 bases separated the two germline ends. The CDR3 is 13 amino acids. Germline CDR1 is MNHEY and CDR2 is SMNVEV (reference sequence). The DNA of the CDR3 is TGTGCCAGCAGTTTAGGCGGAGACGCATCTCAGTTCTTC. This sequence encodes CASSLGGDASQFF.

The chain employs TRBV6-5 and TRBJ1-1; no clear D. Germline V gene sequence: CDR1 MNHEY, CDR2 SVGAGI. Trimming removed 0 bases at V and 5 bases at J, with 13 bases between. The CDR3 totals 15 residues. The CDR3 region has the DNA TGTGCCAGCAGTTACTCTCGACCTACCATGACTGAAGCTTTCTTT. Protein product: CASSYSRPTMTEAFF.